This is a list of T cell receptor beta chains from one sample in a study of T cell changes during pregnancy in multiple sclerosis. The method was immunoSEQ multiplex PCR; TCRdb's version includes in-frame clones alone and lacks a portion of them. The sample carries 55,000 to 75,000 clones, approximately 89% recorded once. Sample: peripheral blood, taken in the third trimester of pregnancy. These receptors all come from a female donor in good health, enrolled as a control in a pregnancy study. CDR3s include the opening cysteine and the closing phenylalanine or tryptophan. A D gene is named only where the DNA matches it firmly. The size entry is marked missing in some rows and otherwise reads once, few, many or a size class.

cdr3_length d_call j_call clone_size v_call cdr3_nt cdr3_aa
15 TRBD2 TRBJ2-7 once TRBV5-4 TGTGCCAGCAGTATTGCCGGGACTAGAAGGTACGAGCAGTACTTC CASSIAGTRRYEQYF
15 TRBD1 TRBJ1-1 . TRBV5-1 TGCGCCAGCAGCGGGATGACAGGGTTGATCACTGAAGCTTTCTTT CASSGMTGLITEAFF
14 . TRBJ1-3 . TRBV2 TGTGCCAGCAGTGTAGCCGTCTCTGGAAACACCATATATTTT CASSVAVSGNTIYF
16 TRBD1 TRBJ1-5 . TRBV6-6 TGTGCCAGCAGCCGTAGAGGGACAGATAGCAATCAGCCCCAGCATTTT CASSRRGTDSNQPQHF
15 TRBD1 TRBJ1-5 once TRBV29-1 TGCAGCGTCCGTTGGACAGGGCAGAGGAATCAGCCCCAGCATTTT CSVRWTGQRNQPQHF
14 . TRBJ1-2 . TRBV4-3 TGCGCCAGCAGCCAAGATACGGGAGGCTACGGCTACACCTTC CASSQDTGGYGYTF
15 TRBD1 TRBJ2-7 . TRBV4-3 TGCGCCAGCAGCCAAGGACCTCAGGGGGCGTACGAGCAGTACTTC CASSQGPQGAYEQYF
14 . TRBJ1-1 . TRBV4-2 TGTGCCAGCAGTCGAGACACTTCAAACACTGAAGCTTTCTTT CASSRDTSNTEAFF
13 . TRBJ1-5 . TRBV6-4 TGTGCCAGCAGTGGGGGGACTGGAGGGCCCCAGCATTTT CASSGGTGGPQHF
15 TRBD1 TRBJ1-1 once TRBV4-3 TGCGCCAGCAGCCAAGATAGGGGACAGGGAAGTGAAGCTTTCTTT CASSQDRGQGSEAFF
16 TRBD1 TRBJ2-1 . TRBV5-4 TGTGCCAGCAGCTCGGAGACAGGGGGCGTTGGCAATGAGCAGTTCTTC CASSSETGGVGNEQFF
14 . TRBJ1-4 . TRBV14 TGTGCCAGCAGCCAAGATTGGGCGGGTGAAAAACTGTTTTTT CASSQDWAGEKLFF
15 . TRBJ1-4 . TRBV5-1 TGCGCCAGCAGCTTGGACGGATCCCAGGGCTCGAGACTGTTTTTT CASSLDGSQGSRLFF
15 TRBD1 TRBJ1-2 . TRBV9 TGTGCCAGCAGCGTGACGGACAGGGCGGTCTATGGCTACACCTTC CASSVTDRAVYGYTF
14 . TRBJ1-1 few TRBV29-1 TGCAGCGTTGAAATGTCAGGGAGGGATACTGAAGCTTTCTTT CSVEMSGRDTEAFF
13 . TRBJ1-2 . TRBV9 TGTGCCAGCAGCGTCCAGGGGAACTATGGCTACACCTTC CASSVQGNYGYTF
12 . TRBJ2-2 . TRBV2 TGTGCCAGCAGTTTATACACCGGGGAGCTGTTTTTT CASSLYTGELFF
13 . TRBJ1-4 . TRBV2 TGTGCCAGCAACAGATGGACTAATGAAAAACTGTTTTTT CASNRWTNEKLFF
13 . TRBJ2-3 . TRBV7-7 TGTGCTAGCAGCCAAGACTCTTCAGATACGCAGTATTTT CASSQDSSDTQYF
14 . TRBJ1-1 . TRBV28 TGTGCCAGCAGTTTAACGGGAAGAACGACTGAAGCTTTCTTT CASSLTGRTTEAFF
13 TRBD1 TRBJ2-1 . TRBV25-1 TGTGCCAGCAGCAAACAGGGGGGCAATGAGCAGTTCTTC CASSKQGGNEQFF
17 . TRBJ1-5 . TRBV28 TGTGCCAGCAGTTTATTTGTATGGGGGGAAAACAATCAGCCCCAGCATTTT CASSLFVWGENNQPQHF
16 . TRBJ2-1 once TRBV11-1 TGTGCCAGCAGCTTGTTAAGGGGGGGCTCCTACAATGAGCAGTTCTTC CASSLLRGGSYNEQFF
18 TRBD1 TRBJ2-2 once TRBV27 TGTGCCAGCAGTTCAGCCATTTGGACAGGGGGCCGTACCGGGGAGCTGTTTTTT CASSSAIWTGGRTGELFF
12 . TRBJ1-2 . TRBV28 TGTGCCAGCACAATCATCGCGGGGGGCTACACCTTC CASTIIAGGYTF
11 . TRBJ1-2 few TRBV5-1 TGCGCCAGCGGTGAGGGTTATGGCTACACCTTC CASGEGYGYTF
15 TRBD1 TRBJ1-1 . TRBV2 TGTGCCAGCAGGGTAACCGGGACAGGGAACACTGAAGCTTTCTTT CASRVTGTGNTEAFF
14 . TRBJ1-1 once TRBV19 TGTGCCAGTAAAAGTGGATCGGGGACTTGGGAGGCTTTCTTT CASKSGSGTWEAFF
15 . TRBJ1-1 . TRBV9 TGTGCCAGCAGCGTATCATTCAACTCGAACACTGAAGCTTTCTTT CASSVSFNSNTEAFF
17 TRBD2 TRBJ2-2 . TRBV7-8 TGTGCCAGCAGCTTAGAATTGAAGCGGGGATACACCGGGGAGCTGTTTTTT CASSLELKRGYTGELFF
14 . TRBJ2-7 . TRBV28 TGTGCCAGCAGCACTGGGGGGATTGGTGACGAGCAGTACTTC CASSTGGIGDEQYF
14 . TRBJ1-5 . TRBV14 TGTGCCAGCAGCCAAGCCGGAGGAAGTCAGCCCCAGCATTTT CASSQAGGSQPQHF
15 TRBD2 TRBJ2-1 . TRBV9 TGTGCCAGCAGCGGACTAGCGGGCGCATACAATGAGCAGTTCTTC CASSGLAGAYNEQFF
13 . TRBJ2-5 once TRBV6-5 TGTGCCAGCAGTCCTACACCCAGGGACTCGCAGTACTTC CASSPTPRDSQYF
15 TRBD1 TRBJ2-7 . TRBV5-6 TGTGCCAGCAGCTTGGTGGGGACAGGGATATACGAGCAGTACTTC CASSLVGTGIYEQYF
11 . TRBJ1-1 . TRBV2 TGTGCCAGCACCCCTGACACTGAAGCTTTCTTT CASTPDTEAFF
12 . TRBJ1-1 . TRBV28 TGTGCCAGCAGTTCCCCGTTAGGGGGAGCTTTCTTT CASSSPLGGAFF
13 . TRBJ2-7 . TRBV4-3 TGCGCCAGCAGCTCTACTAGGGAATCGGTGCAGTACTTC CASSSTRESVQYF
12 . TRBJ1-1 . TRBV19 TGTGCCAGTAGTATCGAGGGTAGGGAAGCTTTCTTT CASSIEGREAFF
14 TRBD1 TRBJ2-1 . TRBV6-1 TGTGCCAGCTCCCGGGACAGGGTGTATAATGAGCAGTTCTTC CASSRDRVYNEQFF
14 TRBD1 TRBJ2-7 . TRBV28 TGTGCCACCGGAGCCGGGACAGGGGTATTCGAGCAGTACTTC CATGAGTGVFEQYF
15 TRBD1 TRBJ2-2 . TRBV29-1 TGCAGCGCTCCCGCCGGGACAGCTAACACCGGGGAGCTGTTTTTT CSAPAGTANTGELFF
14 TRBD1 TRBJ1-1 . TRBV27 TGTGCCAGCAGTCCGACAGGGAGGATTCCTGAAGCTTTCTTT CASSPTGRIPEAFF
16 . TRBJ2-1 . TRBV4-1 TGCGCCAGCAGCCAAGGATTGGCGGGAACCTACAATGAGCAGTTCTTC CASSQGLAGTYNEQFF
15 . TRBJ1-2 . TRBV7-9 TGTGCCAGCAGCCCGCCTCGGGGAGAGTCATATGGCTACACCTTC CASSPPRGESYGYTF
15 TRBD1 TRBJ1-5 once TRBV6-5 TGTGCCAGCAGTTACAAGGGGGCGCCGGGATCGCCCCAGCATTTT CASSYKGAPGSPQHF
14 TRBD1 TRBJ1-1 . TRBV6-6 TGTGCCAGCACCCGGGACAGGGGGAACACTGAAGCTTTCTTT CASTRDRGNTEAFF
14 . TRBJ2-1 once TRBV19 TGTGCCAGTAAAGAACAGGGTCCCTACAATGAGCAGTTCTTC CASKEQGPYNEQFF
12 . TRBJ2-1 . TRBV29-1 TGCAGCGGCCTAGGATACACCAATGAGCAGTTCTTC CSGLGYTNEQFF
15 TRBD1 TRBJ1-2 . TRBV28 TGTGCCAGCAGTACCGACAGGGGGGATAACTATGGCTACACCTTC CASSTDRGDNYGYTF
12 . TRBJ1-2 . TRBV21-1 TGTGCCGGCTGGACAGCAACCTATGGCTACACCTTC CAGWTATYGYTF
16 TRBD2 TRBJ2-3 . TRBV4-2 TGTGCCAGCAGCCAAGGACTAGCGGGTTACACAGATACGCAGTATTTT CASSQGLAGYTDTQYF
15 TRBD1 TRBJ1-5 . TRBV19 TGTGCCAGCCGTGATGACAGGGGGAGCAATCAGCCCCAGCATTTT CASRDDRGSNQPQHF
15 TRBD2 TRBJ2-5 . TRBV5-6 TGTGCCAGCAGCTTGATCGGGGGGGCCGAGGAGACCCAGTACTTC CASSLIGGAEETQYF